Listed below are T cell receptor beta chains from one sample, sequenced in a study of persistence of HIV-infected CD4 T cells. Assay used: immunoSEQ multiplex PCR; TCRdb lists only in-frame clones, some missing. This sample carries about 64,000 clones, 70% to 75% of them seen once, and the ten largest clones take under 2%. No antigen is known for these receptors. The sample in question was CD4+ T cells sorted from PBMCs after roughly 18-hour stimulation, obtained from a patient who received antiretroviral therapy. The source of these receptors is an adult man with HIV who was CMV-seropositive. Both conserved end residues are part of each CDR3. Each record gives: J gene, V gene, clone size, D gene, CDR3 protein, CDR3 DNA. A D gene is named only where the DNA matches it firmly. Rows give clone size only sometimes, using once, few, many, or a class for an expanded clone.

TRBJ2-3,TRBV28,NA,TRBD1,CASSPDRGGTGTQYF,TGTGCCAGCAGTCCGGACAGGGGGGGGACAGGTACGCAGTATTTT
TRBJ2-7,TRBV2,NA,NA,CASSASGRSGGEQYF,TGTGCCAGCAGCGCATCTGGACGGTCCGGAGGCGAGCAGTACTTC
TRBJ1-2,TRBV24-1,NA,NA,CATSSSGTGNRYTF,TGTGCCACCAGCTCCTCCGGGACGGGGAATCGCTACACCTTC
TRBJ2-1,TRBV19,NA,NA,CASTSMGGSSYNEQFF,TGTGCCAGTACCTCTATGGGGGGAAGCTCCTACAATGAGCAGTTCTTC
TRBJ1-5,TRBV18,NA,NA,CASSPGGNQPQHF,TGTGCCAGCTCACCAGGCGGGAATCAGCCCCAGCATTTT
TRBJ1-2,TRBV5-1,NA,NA,CASSFDGRGYTF,TGCGCCAGCAGCTTTGATGGCCGTGGCTACACCTTC
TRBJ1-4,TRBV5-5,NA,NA,CASSFTDSNEKLFF,TGTGCCAGCAGCTTTACGGACAGTAATGAAAAACTGTTTTTT
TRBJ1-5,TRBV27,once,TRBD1,CASSRTGDGNQPQHF,TGTGCCAGCAGTAGGACAGGTGATGGCAATCAGCCCCAGCATTTT
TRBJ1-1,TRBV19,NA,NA,CASSMGGSMNTEAFF,TGTGCCAGTAGTATGGGGGGTTCCATGAACACTGAAGCTTTCTTT
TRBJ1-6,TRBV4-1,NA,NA,CASSRRDGDNSPLHF,TGCGCCAGCAGCCGCCGGGACGGAGATAATTCACCCCTCCACTTT
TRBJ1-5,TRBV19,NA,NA,CASSIESYQPQHF,TGTGCCAGTAGTATCGAGTCCTATCAGCCCCAGCATTTT